The 7 T cell receptor beta chains presented below share a single source sample, sequenced in a study of blood T cells in healthy people across ages (dated by TCRdb to between 2014 and 2017). Receptor amplification or capture employed 5' RACE. The sequencing machine was an Illumina HiSeq 2500. A second 7 to 11 cycle PCR used a sample-barcoded 5' primer and a J-beta primer mix. Using fastp trimming at Q25 and MiXCR clonotype assembly, TCRdb reanalyzed the public sequencing data and kept in-frame beta chains. Rows are combined by CDR3 protein, so each entry shows the most common genes and DNA. In all, the sample holds some 900,000 distinct CDR3 sequences, and under 35% of those were seen once. The ten top clones hold 15% to 20% of the sample. The sample consisted of blood. The receptors originated from a woman at least 80 years old in good health.

This clonotype was seen many times. This rearrangement joins TRBV24-1 to TRBJ2-5, with 8 bases lining up with TRBD2. Unmatched junction bases numbered 9, after V lost 5 bases and J lost 2 bases. CDR3 length: 16 amino acids. Germline V lookup: CDR1 KGHDR, CDR2 SFDVKD. CDR3 residues: CATSARGARGQETQYF. The DNA of the CDR3 is TGTGCCACCAGTGCGCGGGGGGCGCGTGGACAAGAGACCCAGTACTTC.

The chain combines TRBV11-2 with TRBJ2-5; 9 nucleotides line up with TRBD2. The DNA end is more similar to TRBJ2-7, so the J call may be wrong. The CDR3 is made up of 15 amino acids. The V gene's germline CDR1 is SGHAT and CDR2 FQNNGV. CDR3: CASSVVAGEAYEQYF. The CDR3 nucleotides read TGTGCCAGCAGTGTGGTAGCGGGAGAGGCCTACGAGCAGTACTTC.

The chain couples TRBV2 to TRBJ1-4; D is undetermined. Deletions cut 0 bases from V and 10 bases from J, with 15 bases between. This CDR3 contains 15 residues. Germline-derived CDR1 and CDR2 are SNHLY and FYNNEI. CDR3 residues: CASSEARTKSGKLFF. DNA of the CDR3: TGTGCCAGCAGTGAAGCCCGCACAAAGTCCGGAAAACTGTTTTTT.

At least ten counts were recorded for this clonotype. The rearrangement joins TRBV12-3 or TRBV12-4 to TRBJ1-2; D is unresolved. This CDR3 spans 12 amino acids. V lost 5 bases, J lost 4 bases, and 8 bases lay in between. The CDR3 is CASSDTLYGYTF. The DNA for the CDR3 is TGTGCCAGCAGTGACACCCTCTATGGCTACACCTTC.

In its sample, this clonotype was seen many times. The V and J genes are TRBV6-5 and TRBJ2-5; TRBD1 agrees at 7 bases. The CDR3 length is 15 residues. Losses at the gene ends were 2 bases for V and 2 bases for J; bases not matched to a gene: 5. Germline CDR1 and CDR2: MNHEY and SVGAGI. Written as DNA, the CDR3 is TGTGCCAGCAGTTACCACGGGACAGAGCAAGAGACCCAGTACTTC. Translation gives CASSYHGTEQETQYF.

V is TRBV10-2 and J is TRBJ2-5; the match to TRBD2 covers 10 bases. The CDR3 consists of 16 residues. With V trimmed by 3 bases and J by 4 bases, 8 bases remained unmatched. Germline V gene lookup returns CDR1 WSHSY and CDR2 SAAADI. Written as DNA, the CDR3 is TGCGCCAGCAGTGACAAGCGGGGGGGCTCGGGAGAGACCCAGTACTTC. Amino acids: CASSDKRGGSGETQYF.

The chain recombines TRBV5-6 with TRBJ1-4; a possible D gene is TRBD1 (5 bases). Germline V gives CDR1 SGHDT, CDR2 YYEEEE. The CDR3 has 13 residues. Deletions cut 5 bases from V and 5 bases from J, with 10 bases between. CDR3: CASRRGRNEKLFF. The CDR3 DNA reads TGTGCCAGCAGGCGGGGCCGAAATGAAAAACTGTTTTTT.